Each of the 26 T cell receptor beta chains below was sequenced from the same sample in a study of blood T cell repertoires in COVID-19. This table comes from immunoSEQ multiplex PCR, and its TCRdb copy is limited to in-frame clones, with some not included. Of about 190,000 clones listed, 80% to 90% were seen once; the top ten hold approximately 12%. The specimen sequenced was peripheral blood. The receptors derive from a woman older than 75 with COVID-19, enrolled during active disease.

V usage is TRBV7-3 and J usage is TRBJ2-3; 8 positions match TRBD2. From germline, CDR1 is SGHTA and CDR2 FQGTGA. This CDR3 spans 16 amino acids. V lost 2 bases and J lost 6; bases outside the gene matches: 10. CDR3 bases: TGTGCCAGCAGCTTACAACCCGGGGGGGCCACCGATACGCAGTATTTT. It specifies CASSLQPGGATDTQYF.

V is TRBV7-2 and J is TRBJ2-5; D may be TRBD2 (7 bases). The V gene's germline CDR1 is SGHTA and CDR2 FQGNSA. V lost 4 bases and J 5 bases, leaving 17 bases between the germline ends. This CDR3 contains 15 residues. CDR3 amino acids: CASSSKGGGRETQYF. The DNA for the CDR3 is TGTGCCAGCAGCTCGAAGGGGGGGGGCAGGGAGACCCAGTACTTC.

This chain links TRBV15 with TRBJ1-6, with D uncertain. This CDR3 spans 15 amino acids. The V and J ends lost 1 base and 6 bases respectively, with 10 bases between them. Germline lookup yields CDR1 LNHNV and CDR2 YYDKDF (reference sequence). The CDR3, as DNA: TGTGCCACCAGCAGAGGAGAGAGCGTTAATTCACCCCTCCACTTT. It specifies CATSRGESVNSPLHF.

The rearrangement joins TRBV29-1 to TRBJ2-3; TRBD2 agrees at 9 bases. V lost 7 bases to trimming and J lost 0 bases; unmatched junction nucleotides: 14. The CDR3 is made up of 17 amino acids. Germline V lookup: CDR1 SQVTM, CDR2 ANQGSEA. CDR3 amino acids: CSALRGLAGKSTDTQYF. DNA of the CDR3: TGCAGCGCACTGAGGGGGCTAGCGGGGAAAAGCACAGATACGCAGTATTTT.

This clone was seen only a few times. The CDR3 DNA reads as TGCAGTGCTAGTTACACTAGCGGCACAGATACGCAGTATTTT. Protein sequence: CSASYTSGTDTQYF. This chain uses TRBV20-1 with TRBJ2-3; 7 positions match TRBD2. The CDR3 loop spans 14 amino acids. With 3 bases clipped from V and 1 base from J, the junction kept 4 bases outside the gene matches. Looked up from germline, CDR1 is DFQATT and CDR2 is SNEGSKA (reference sequence).

The chain employs TRBV3-1 (or the pseudogene TRBV3-2) and TRBJ2-4; D unresolved. The CDR3 contains 15 residues. V lost 4 bases to trimming and J lost 0 bases, with 10 bases between them. The germline CDR1 and CDR2 sequences are LGHDT and YNNKEL (reference sequence). The CDR3 region is CASSPRGLAKNIQYF. The CDR3 nucleotides are TGTGCCAGCAGCCCTCGTGGGCTAGCCAAAAACATTCAGTACTTC.

The V and J genes are TRBV6-5 and TRBJ1-4; D might be TRBD1 (5 bases). V shed 0 bases and J shed 8 bases, with 10 bases lying between them. Germline-derived CDR1 and CDR2 are MNHEY and SVGAGI. The CDR3 contains 14 residues. CDR3 amino acids: CASSYSGGGEKLFF. Here the CDR3 DNA reads TGTGCCAGCAGTTACTCCGGGGGGGGAGAAAAACTGTTTTTT.

The chain couples TRBV7-8 to TRBJ2-7; 7 bases align to TRBD2. The CDR3 spans 14 residues. J gave up 2 bases and V 1 base, and 2 bases lay outside the gene matches. The V gene's germline CDR1 is SGHVS and CDR2 FQNEAQ. CDR3 sequence (DNA): TGTGCCAGCAGCTTAGGAGGGACTACCTACGAGCAGTACTTC. This gives the protein CASSLGGTTYEQYF.

The chain uses TRBV2 and TRBJ2-2; 8 nucleotides match TRBD2. V lost 9 bases to trimming and J lost 0 bases; unmatched junction nucleotides: 9. Germline assignment: CDR1 SNHLY and CDR2 FYNNEI. CDR3 length equals 16 residues. Written as DNA, the CDR3 is TGTGCCAGTAAGAGCGGGAGTTTCGCGAACACCGGGGAGCTGTTTTTT. This sequence encodes CASKSGSFANTGELFF.

The rearrangement uses TRBV19 and TRBJ2-7; 7 bases match TRBD1. The CDR3 is 15 residues long. The J segment lost 4 bases and the V segment lost 5 bases, leaving 11 bases of the junction unmatched. Germline V gene data show CDR1 as LNHDA and CDR2 as SQIVND (reference sequence). The CDR3: CASSAGDSELYEQYF. CDR3 nucleotide sequence: TGTGCCAGTAGTGCCGGGGACAGCGAACTTTACGAGCAGTACTTC.

This chain uses TRBV2 with TRBJ2-5; 12 bases fit TRBD2. The CDR3 loop spans 16 amino acids. Germline values: CDR1 SNHLY, CDR2 FYNNEI. Trimming took 1 base from V and 4 from J; bases not matched to a gene: 4. The CDR3 coding sequence is TGTGCCAGCAGTGAAGGCCAACTAGCGGGGGGAGAGACCCAGTACTTC. This sequence encodes CASSEGQLAGGETQYF.

This clone was detected only once. The genes are TRBV3-1 (or the pseudogene TRBV3-2) and TRBJ2-7; 7 nucleotides agree with TRBD1. Germline trimming cut 4 bases from V and 2 bases from J; bases unmatched to any gene: 8. Germline CDR1 is LGHDT and CDR2 is YNNKEL (reference sequence). The CDR3 extends over 15 amino acids. The CDR3 DNA sequence: TGTGCCAGCAGCCTCGGTGGGACAGCGACCTACGAGCAGTACTTC. Translating gives CASSLGGTATYEQYF.

V gene TRBV15 combines with J gene TRBJ1-3; D unclear. Trimming removed 1 base from V and 0 bases from J, with 7 bases in between. Germline CDR1 is LNHNV and CDR2 is YYDKDF (reference sequence). The CDR3 is 15 amino acids. The CDR3 region has the DNA TGTGCCACCAGCAGAGTGTTCGGCTCTGGAAACACCATATATTTT. Its translation: CATSRVFGSGNTIYF. Full variable domain (rest looked up from reference TRBV15 and TRBJ1-3): DAMVIQNPRYQVTQFGKPVTLSCSQTLNHNVMYWYQQKSSQAPKLLFHYYDKDFNNEADTPDNFQSRRPNTSFCFLDIRSPGLGDTAMYLCATSRVFGSGNTIYFGEGSWLTVV.

This chain uses TRBV9 with TRBJ2-1, with 8 bases that match TRBD1. The junction had 6 bases not matched to a gene; V was cut back by 3 bases and J by 10 bases. The CDR3 is made up of 13 amino acids. The germline V gene has CDR1 SGDLS and CDR2 YYNGEE. CDR3 nucleotide sequence: TGTGCCAGCAGCGCTCAGGGGGCTGGGGAGCAGTTCTTC. Translating gives CASSAQGAGEQFF.

V gene TRBV12-3 or TRBV12-4 combines with J gene TRBJ2-7, with D unresolved. Trimming removed 2 bases from V and 0 bases from J, with 5 bases in between. The CDR3 consists of 13 residues. The DNA of the CDR3 is TGTGCCAGCAGTTTAAGCGCCTCCTACGAGCAGTACTTC. This translates into CASSLSASYEQYF.

The chain employs TRBV28 and TRBJ2-7, with D tentatively TRBD2 (5 bases). V was cut by 5 bases and J by 7 bases, with 15 bases left in between. This CDR3 comprises 13 residues. The germline gives CDR1 MDHEN, CDR2 SYDVKM. This chain's CDR3 is CASSPPGSKEQYF. CDR3 in DNA: TGTGCCAGCAGTCCCCCGGGAAGTAAGGAGCAGTACTTC.

This clone was counted a single time. The V gene is TRBV10-3, the J gene TRBJ1-5, with D possibly being TRBD1 (5 bases). From germline, CDR1 is ENHRY and CDR2 SYGVKD. V was clipped by 3 bases and J by 0 bases, with 9 bases between them. This CDR3 spans 15 amino acids. CDR3 protein: CAISERQYSNQPQHF. In nucleotides, the CDR3 is TGTGCCATCAGTGAACGACAGTATAGCAATCAGCCCCAGCATTTT.

The chain uses TRBV28 and TRBJ1-2; D not resolved. Germline V gene lookup returns CDR1 MDHEN and CDR2 SYDVKM. This CDR3 comprises 17 residues. Trimming left V 4 bases short and J 4 bases short, with 22 bases between. CDR3 residues: CASSSSGLDVIFYGYTF. CDR3 nucleotides: TGTGCCAGCAGTTCCTCTGGGCTTGACGTTATATTCTATGGCTACACCTTC.

This sequence joins TRBV9 and TRBJ1-2; TRBD1 agrees at 7 bases. CDR1 and CDR2 (germline): SGDLS, YYNGEE. CDR3 length: 15 amino acids. The junction had 10 bases not matched to a gene; V was cut back by 0 bases and J by 8 bases. The CDR3 reads CASSVEWQGERGYTF. The CDR3 nucleotides read TGTGCCAGCAGCGTAGAATGGCAGGGGGAAAGGGGCTACACCTTC.

This chain joins TRBV19 and TRBJ1-6; possibly TRBD1 for D (6 bases). CDR1 LNHDA and CDR2 SQIVND come from the germline V gene (reference sequence). Trimming removed 5 bases from V and 9 bases from J, with 14 bases in between. The CDR3 sequence is 14 residues long. The DNA of the CDR3 is TGTGCCAGTAGTGGCAGGGGAGCGACTTCACCCCTCCACTTT. Amino acids: CASSGRGATSPLHF.

The V gene is TRBV7-8, the J gene TRBJ1-3; D is unresolved. Trimming left V 6 bases short and J 2 bases short, with 11 bases between. Germline loops: CDR1 SGHVS, CDR2 FQNEAQ. The length of the CDR3 is 14 residues. CDR3 residues: CASSFRETGNTIYF. The CDR3 nucleotides read TGTGCCAGCAGTTTTAGAGAAACTGGAAACACCATATATTTT. The full variable domain, rest sourced from reference TRBV7-8 and TRBJ1-3, is GAGVSQSPRYKVAKRGQDVALRCDPISGHVSLFWYQQALGQGPEFLTYFQNEAQLDKSGLPSDRFFAERPEGSVSTLKIQRTQQEDSAVYLCASSFRETGNTIYFGEGSWLTVV.

This chain joins TRBV19 and TRBJ1-4, with a tentative D call TRBD1 (6 bases). From germline, CDR1 is LNHDA and CDR2 SQIVND (reference sequence). The CDR3 is made up of 14 amino acids. V was clipped by 7 bases and J by 7 bases, with 16 bases between them. The CDR3 loop is CASTYARGGEKLFF. Written as DNA, the CDR3 is TGTGCCAGTACCTACGCCAGGGGCGGTGAAAAACTGTTTTTT.

Only a few counts were recorded for this clone. V gene TRBV2 combines with J gene TRBJ1-5, with unresolved D. The CDR3 is 13 amino acids. Germline values: CDR1 SNHLY, CDR2 FYNNEI. The germline V and J ends were trimmed by 3 bases and 3 bases, with 6 bases remaining between them. The CDR3 reads CASSDRVNQPQHF. As DNA, the CDR3 is TGTGCCAGCAGTGACCGGGTCAATCAGCCCCAGCATTTT.

This chain joins TRBV6-5 and TRBJ1-2, with 7 bases lining up with TRBD1. Germline CDR1 is MNHEY and CDR2 is SVGAGI. The CDR3 has 14 residues. The V gene end was trimmed by 0 bases and the J gene end by 10 bases; junction bases not matched to a gene: 8. The CDR3 region is CASSYSGGGRYYTF. The CDR3 nucleotides read TGTGCCAGCAGTTACTCAGGGGGCGGCAGGTACTACACCTTC.

The rearrangement joins TRBV7-2 to TRBJ2-3; TRBD2 aligns across 12 bases. The CDR3 has 19 residues. Germline V gene sequence: CDR1 SGHTA, CDR2 FQGNSA. V shed 5 bases, J shed 3 bases, and the junction held 15 bases outside the gene matches. The chain's CDR3 is CASSPGTSGSLRGTDTQYF. CDR3 sequence (DNA): TGTGCCAGCAGCCCGGGGACTAGCGGGTCCCTACGCGGTACAGATACGCAGTATTTT.

The V gene is TRBV19, the J gene TRBJ1-3, with D uncertain. In germline, CDR1 is LNHDA, CDR2 SQIVND (reference sequence). The CDR3 spans 14 residues. V dropped 6 bases and J dropped 0 bases, with 9 bases sitting between them. Here the CDR3 reads CASSISVSGNTIYF. CDR3 DNA: TGTGCCAGTAGCATTTCAGTCTCTGGAAACACCATATATTTT.